Listed below are T cell receptor beta chains from one sample, sequenced in a study of T cell responses to AZD1222 COVID-19 vaccine. TCRdb keeps only in-frame clones here, not all; method: immunoSEQ multiplex PCR. The sample contains around 65,000 clones, over 60% of which appear only once. The sample here was peripheral blood, taken on day 0 of AZD1222 vaccination. Source of these receptors: an adult in good health. Both conserved end residues are part of each CDR3. A D gene is named only where the DNA matches it firmly. Size values are once, few and many counts, or a class for expanded clones, and some rows have none.

d_call	j_call	v_call	cdr3_length	clone_size	cdr3_aa	cdr3_nt
TRBD1	TRBJ1-5	TRBV5-8	14	.	CASRDRGVNQPQHF	TGTGCCAGCCGAGACAGGGGCGTCAATCAGCCCCAGCATTTT
.	TRBJ2-1	TRBV5-6	13	.	CASSRGARNEQFF	TGTGCCAGCAGCCGGGGGGCGCGAAATGAGCAGTTCTTC
.	TRBJ2-6	TRBV5-1	16	.	CASSLDSGSGANVLTF	TGCGCCAGCAGCTTAGATTCAGGCTCTGGGGCCAACGTCCTGACTTTC
TRBD1	TRBJ1-1	TRBV9	15	.	CASSSHRGRYTEAFF	TGTGCCAGCAGCTCCCACAGGGGGCGGTACACTGAAGCTTTCTTT
.	TRBJ1-1	TRBV18	15	.	CASSPGGQGRTEAFF	TGTGCCAGCTCCCCTGGGGGGCAGGGTCGCACTGAAGCTTTCTTT
TRBD2	TRBJ2-3	TRBV4-1	18	.	CASSPGLAVLTSTDTQYF	TGCGCCAGCAGCCCGGGACTAGCGGTGCTAACTAGCACAGATACGCAGTATTTT
.	TRBJ1-1	TRBV10-1	13	.	CASSRAQGTEAFF	TGCGCCAGCAGTCGGGCCCAGGGGACTGAAGCTTTCTTT
.	TRBJ2-5	TRBV5-6	14	.	CASSLPGVQETQYF	TGTGCCAGCAGCCTCCCAGGGGTCCAAGAGACCCAGTACTTC
.	TRBJ1-5	TRBV7-2	15	.	CASSLGALSNQPQHF	TGTGCCAGCAGCTTAGGAGCATTGAGCAATCAGCCCCAGCATTTT
.	TRBJ2-5	TRBV12-3/TRBV12-4	12	.	CASSPRGETQYF	TGTGCCAGCAGTCCCCGGGGAGAGACCCAGTACTTC
.	TRBJ1-1	TRBV28	16	.	CASSTTGLGTPTEAFF	TGTGCCAGCAGTACAACTGGGCTGGGGACACCGACTGAAGCTTTCTTT
.	TRBJ2-7	TRBV27	14	.	CASSPFRDGYEQYF	TGTGCCAGCAGTCCCTTCCGGGACGGCTACGAGCAGTACTTC
TRBD2	TRBJ2-3	TRBV15	15	.	CATRGSGGLTDTQYF	TGTGCCACTCGGGGTAGCGGGGGGCTCACAGATACGCAGTATTTT
.	TRBJ2-7	TRBV6-5	16	.	CASSYSRLNGENEQYF	TGTGCCAGCAGTTACTCGAGACTCAATGGTGAGAACGAGCAGTACTTC
.	TRBJ1-6	TRBV13	15	once	CASSLGRAENSPLHF	TGTGCCAGCAGCCTCGGAAGGGCCGAGAATTCACCCCTCCACTTT
.	TRBJ1-1	TRBV27	14	.	CASSFEGRNTEAFF	TGTGCCAGCAGTTTCGAGGGCCGAAACACTGAAGCTTTCTTT
TRBD1	TRBJ2-2	TRBV4-3	15	.	CASSQDRGTTGELFF	TGCGCCAGCAGCCAAGACAGGGGGACAACCGGGGAGCTGTTTTTT
TRBD1	TRBJ1-3	TRBV2	14	.	CASATGGLGNTIYF	TGTGCCAGCGCGACAGGGGGCTTAGGAAACACCATATATTTT